What follows are 3 T cell receptor beta chains derived from one specimen sequenced in a study of cytomegalovirus exposure and HLA in healthy donors. PCR was performed using 60 Vbeta and 13 Jbeta primers. Sequenced by immunoSEQ multiplex PCR; TCRdb stores in-frame clones only, minus some. The repertoire has roughly 160,000 clones, roughly four fifths of them found once; the top ten carry about 10%. The specimen sequenced was PBMCs. The receptors stem from a man in his fifties in good health and CMV-seropositive.

This sequence joins TRBV5-5 and TRBJ1-2; maybe TRBD1 (6 bases). Germline CDR1 reads SGHKS; CDR2 reads YYEKEE (reference sequence). CDR3 size: 12 residues. The V end lost 4 bases, the J end lost 6 bases, and 10 bases lay between the germline ends. The CDR3 nucleotides read TGTGCCAGCAGCACTAACAGGGATGGCTACACCTTC. Protein: CASSTNRDGYTF.

The chain joins TRBV4-3 to TRBJ2-3; 7 bases are shared with TRBD1. Germline-derived CDR1 and CDR2 are LGHNA and YSLEER. V was clipped by 0 bases and J by 3 bases; unmatched bases: 9. The CDR3 covers 17 residues. CDR3 nucleotides: TGCGCCAGCAGCCAAGATACATATACAGGGGATACAGATACGCAGTATTTT. Protein sequence: CASSQDTYTGDTDTQYF.

This CDR3 reads CASSLTQGAFETQYF. The CDR3, as DNA: TGCGCCAGCAGCTTGACCCAGGGGGCTTTCGAGACCCAGTACTTC. V is TRBV5-1 and J is TRBJ2-5; 8 bases map to TRBD1. V was clipped by 1 base and J by 5 bases; unmatched bases: 7. The CDR3 extends over 15 amino acids. Germline-derived CDR1 and CDR2 are SGHRS and YFSETQ.